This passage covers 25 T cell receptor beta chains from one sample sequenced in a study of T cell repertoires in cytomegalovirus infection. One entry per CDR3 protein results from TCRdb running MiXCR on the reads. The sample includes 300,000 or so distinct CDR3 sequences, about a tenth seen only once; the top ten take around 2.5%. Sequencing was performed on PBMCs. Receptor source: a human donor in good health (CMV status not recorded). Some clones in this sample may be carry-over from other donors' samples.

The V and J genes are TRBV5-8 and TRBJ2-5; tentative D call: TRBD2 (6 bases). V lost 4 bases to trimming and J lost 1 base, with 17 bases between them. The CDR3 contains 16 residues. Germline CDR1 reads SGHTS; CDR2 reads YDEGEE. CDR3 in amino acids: CASSGGGRRPQETQYF. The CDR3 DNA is TGTGCCAGCAGCGGGGGAGGACGGCGTCCCCAAGAGACCCAGTACTTC.

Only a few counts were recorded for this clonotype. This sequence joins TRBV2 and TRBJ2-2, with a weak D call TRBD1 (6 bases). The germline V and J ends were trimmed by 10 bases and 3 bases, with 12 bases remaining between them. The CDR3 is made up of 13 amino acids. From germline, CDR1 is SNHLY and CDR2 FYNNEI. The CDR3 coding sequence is TGTGCCATCCTGGACAGTCACACCGGGGAGCTGTTTTTT. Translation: CAILDSHTGELFF. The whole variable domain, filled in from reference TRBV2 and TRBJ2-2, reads EPEVTQTPSHQVTQMGQEVILRCVPISNHLYFYWYRQILGQKVEFLVSFYNNEISEKSEIFDDQFSVERPDGSNFTLKIRSTKLEDSAMYFCAILDSHTGELFFGEGSRLTVL.

Here the CDR3 DNA reads TGCGCCAGCAGCTTGGCCGGGGGGGGAGGGGAAGAGCAGTACTTC. Translating it yields CASSLAGGGGEEQYF. The V and J genes are TRBV5-1 and TRBJ2-7, with 8 bases that match TRBD2. The V segment lost 0 bases and the J segment 7 bases; nucleotides outside the gene matches: 9. The CDR3 totals 15 residues. Germline-derived CDR1 and CDR2 are SGHRS and YFSETQ.

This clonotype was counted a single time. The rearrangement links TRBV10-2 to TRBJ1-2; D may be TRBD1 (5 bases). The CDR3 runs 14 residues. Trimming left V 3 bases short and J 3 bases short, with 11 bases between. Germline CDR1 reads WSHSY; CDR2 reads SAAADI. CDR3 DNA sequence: TGCGCCAGCAGTGACCAGGGAATGGACTATGGCTACACCTTC. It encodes CASSDQGMDYGYTF.

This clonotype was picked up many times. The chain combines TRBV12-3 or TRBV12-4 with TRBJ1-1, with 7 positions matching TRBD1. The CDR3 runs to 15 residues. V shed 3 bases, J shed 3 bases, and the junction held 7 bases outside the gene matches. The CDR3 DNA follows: TGTGCCAGCAGTTTTGCAGGGGGAGTGTACACTGAAGCTTTCTTT. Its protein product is CASSFAGGVYTEAFF.

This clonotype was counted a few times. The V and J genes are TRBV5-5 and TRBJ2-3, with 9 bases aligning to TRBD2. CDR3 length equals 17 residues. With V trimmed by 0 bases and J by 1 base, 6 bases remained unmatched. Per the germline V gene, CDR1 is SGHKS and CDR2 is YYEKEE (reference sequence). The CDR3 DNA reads TGTGCCAGCAGCTTGGGCGGGGGGGTATTTCGCACAGATACGCAGTATTTT. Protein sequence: CASSLGGGVFRTDTQYF.

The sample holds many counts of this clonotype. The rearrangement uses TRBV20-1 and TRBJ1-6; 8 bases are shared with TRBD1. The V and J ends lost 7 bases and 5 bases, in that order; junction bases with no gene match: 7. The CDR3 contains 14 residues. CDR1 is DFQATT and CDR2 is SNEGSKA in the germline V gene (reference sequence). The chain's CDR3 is CSVPDRVNNSPLHF. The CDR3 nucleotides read TGCAGTGTCCCGGACAGGGTTAATAATTCACCCCTCCACTTT.

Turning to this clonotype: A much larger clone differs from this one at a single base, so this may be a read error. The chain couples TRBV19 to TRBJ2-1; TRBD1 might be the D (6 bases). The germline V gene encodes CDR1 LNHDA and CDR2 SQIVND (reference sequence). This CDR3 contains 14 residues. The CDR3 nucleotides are TGTGCCAGTTCTTACAGGGCTTGGGACAATGAGCAGTGCTTC. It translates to CASSYRAWDNEQCF.

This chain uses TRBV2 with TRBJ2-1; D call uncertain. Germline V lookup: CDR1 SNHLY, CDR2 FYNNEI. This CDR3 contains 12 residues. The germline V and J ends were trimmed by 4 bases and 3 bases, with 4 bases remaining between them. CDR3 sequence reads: CASSGRYNEQFF. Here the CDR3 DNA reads TGTGCCAGCAGTGGACGCTACAATGAGCAGTTCTTC.

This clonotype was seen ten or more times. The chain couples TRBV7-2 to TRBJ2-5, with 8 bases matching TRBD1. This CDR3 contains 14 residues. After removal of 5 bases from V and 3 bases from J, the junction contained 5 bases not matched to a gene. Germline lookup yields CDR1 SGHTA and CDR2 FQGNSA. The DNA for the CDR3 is TGTGCCAGCAGCCGGGGACAGGAGAAAGAGACCCAGTACTTC. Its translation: CASSRGQEKETQYF. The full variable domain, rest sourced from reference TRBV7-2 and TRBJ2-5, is GAGVSQSPSNKVTEKGKDVELRCDPISGHTALYWYRQSLGQGLEFLIYFQGNSAPDKSGLPSDRFSAERTGGSVSTLTIQRTQQEDSAVYLCASSRGQEKETQYFGPGTRLLVL.

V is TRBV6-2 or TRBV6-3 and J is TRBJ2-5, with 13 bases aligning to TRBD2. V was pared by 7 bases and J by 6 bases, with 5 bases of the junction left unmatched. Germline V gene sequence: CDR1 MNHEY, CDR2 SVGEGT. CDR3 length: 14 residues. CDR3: CASKNGTSGKTQYF. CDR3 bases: TGTGCCAGCAAGAACGGGACTAGCGGGAAGACCCAGTACTTC.

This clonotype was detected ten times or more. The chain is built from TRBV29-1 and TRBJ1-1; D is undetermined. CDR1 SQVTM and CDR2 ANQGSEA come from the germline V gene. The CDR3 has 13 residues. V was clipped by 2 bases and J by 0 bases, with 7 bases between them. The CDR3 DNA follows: TGCAGCGTTGAATTGCAGGTGAACACTGAAGCTTTCTTT. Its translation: CSVELQVNTEAFF.

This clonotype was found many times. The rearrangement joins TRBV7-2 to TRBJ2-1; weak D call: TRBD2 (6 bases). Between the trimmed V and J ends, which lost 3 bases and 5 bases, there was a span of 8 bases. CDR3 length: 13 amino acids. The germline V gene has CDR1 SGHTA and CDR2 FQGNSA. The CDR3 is CASSFGGNNEQFF. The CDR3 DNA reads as TGTGCCAGCAGCTTTGGAGGGAACAATGAGCAGTTCTTC.

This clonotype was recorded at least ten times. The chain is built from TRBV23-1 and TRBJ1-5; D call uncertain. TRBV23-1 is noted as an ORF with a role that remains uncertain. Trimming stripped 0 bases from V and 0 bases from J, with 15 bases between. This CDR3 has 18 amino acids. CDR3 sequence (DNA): TGCGCCAGCAGTCAATCGAGCGGGGATTGTAGTAGCAATCAGCCCCAGCATTTT. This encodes CASSQSSGDCSSNQPQHF.

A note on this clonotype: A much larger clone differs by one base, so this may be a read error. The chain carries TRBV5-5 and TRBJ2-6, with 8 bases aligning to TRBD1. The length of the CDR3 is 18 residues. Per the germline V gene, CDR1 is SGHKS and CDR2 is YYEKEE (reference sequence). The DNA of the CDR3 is TGTGCCAGCAGCTTGGAGGCAGGGGGCATCTCTGGGGGCAACGTCCTGACTTTC. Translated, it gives CASSLEAGGISGGNVLTF. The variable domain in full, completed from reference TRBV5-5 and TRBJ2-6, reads DAGVTQSPTHLIKTRGQQVTLRCSPISGHKSVSWYQQVLGQGPQFIFQYYEKEERGRGNFPDRFSARQFPNYSSELNVNALLLGDSALYLCASSLEAGGISGGNVLTFGAGSRLTVL.

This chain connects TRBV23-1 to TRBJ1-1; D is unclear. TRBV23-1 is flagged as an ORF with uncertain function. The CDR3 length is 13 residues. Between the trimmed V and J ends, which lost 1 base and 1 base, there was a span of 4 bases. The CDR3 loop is CASSQCGNTEAFF. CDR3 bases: TGCGCCAGCAGTCAATGTGGGAACACTGAAGCTTTCTTT.

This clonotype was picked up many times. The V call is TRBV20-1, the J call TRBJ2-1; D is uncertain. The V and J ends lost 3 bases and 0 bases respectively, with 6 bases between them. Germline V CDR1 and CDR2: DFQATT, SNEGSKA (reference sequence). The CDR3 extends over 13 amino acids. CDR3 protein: CSARFASYNEQFF. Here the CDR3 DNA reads TGCAGTGCTAGGTTCGCCTCCTACAATGAGCAGTTCTTC.

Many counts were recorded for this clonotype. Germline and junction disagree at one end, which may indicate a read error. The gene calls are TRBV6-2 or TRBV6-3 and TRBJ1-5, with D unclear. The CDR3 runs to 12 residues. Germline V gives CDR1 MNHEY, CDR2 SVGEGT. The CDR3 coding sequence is TGTGCCAGCAGTCCCCAGAGGAGCAATCTGCAATTT. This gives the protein CASSPQRSNLQF.

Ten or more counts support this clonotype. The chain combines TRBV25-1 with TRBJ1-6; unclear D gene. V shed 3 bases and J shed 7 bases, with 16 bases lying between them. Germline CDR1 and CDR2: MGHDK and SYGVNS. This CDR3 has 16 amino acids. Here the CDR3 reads CASSDAVKGWNSPLHF. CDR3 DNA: TGTGCCAGCAGTGATGCGGTCAAGGGATGGAATTCACCCCTCCACTTT.

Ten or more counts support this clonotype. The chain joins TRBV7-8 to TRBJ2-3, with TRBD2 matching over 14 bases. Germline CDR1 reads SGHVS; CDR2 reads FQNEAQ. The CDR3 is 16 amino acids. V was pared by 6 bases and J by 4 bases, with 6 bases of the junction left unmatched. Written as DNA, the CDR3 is TGTGCCAGCAGGGAGACTAGCGGGGGGGCCTCAGATACGCAGTATTTT. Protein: CASRETSGGASDTQYF.

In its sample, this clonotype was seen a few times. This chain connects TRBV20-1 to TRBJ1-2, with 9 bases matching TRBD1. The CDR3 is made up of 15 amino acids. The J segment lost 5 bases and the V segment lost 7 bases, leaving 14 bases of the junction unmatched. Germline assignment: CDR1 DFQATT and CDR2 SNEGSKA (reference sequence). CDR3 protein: CSVRDREVIGYGYTF. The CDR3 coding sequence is TGCAGTGTTCGGGACAGGGAAGTTATTGGATATGGCTACACCTTC.

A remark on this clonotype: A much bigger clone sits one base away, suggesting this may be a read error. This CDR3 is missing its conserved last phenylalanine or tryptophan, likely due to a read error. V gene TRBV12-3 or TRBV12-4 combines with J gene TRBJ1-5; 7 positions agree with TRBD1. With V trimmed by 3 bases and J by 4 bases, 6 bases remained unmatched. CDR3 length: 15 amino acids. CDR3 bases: TGTGCCAGCAGTTTCGACAGGGCCTCGAATCAGCCCCAGCATTCT. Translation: CASSFDRASNQPQHS.

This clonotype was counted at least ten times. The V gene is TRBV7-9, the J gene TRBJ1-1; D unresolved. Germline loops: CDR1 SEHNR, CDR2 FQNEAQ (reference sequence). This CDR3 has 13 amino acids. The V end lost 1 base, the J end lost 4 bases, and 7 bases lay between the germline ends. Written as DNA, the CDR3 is TGTGCCAGCAGCTTAGAGCGCCTCACTGAAGCTTTCTTT. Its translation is CASSLERLTEAFF.

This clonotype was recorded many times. In nucleotides, the CDR3 is TGTGCCAGCAGCTTGGGGCCAGGCTACACCGGGGAGCTGTTTTTT. This sequence encodes CASSLGPGYTGELFF. The V gene is TRBV5-4, the J gene TRBJ2-2; D is ambiguous. Looked up from germline, CDR1 is SGHNT and CDR2 is YYREEE (reference sequence). Trimming left V 0 bases short and J 3 bases short, with 9 bases between. The CDR3 contains 15 residues. Looking up the rest from reference TRBV5-4 and TRBJ2-2 gives the full variable domain: ETGVTQSPTHLIKTRGQQVTLRCSSQSGHNTVSWYQQALGQGPQFIFQYYREEENGRGNFPPRFSGLQFPNYSSELNVNALELDDSALYLCASSLGPGYTGELFFGEGSRLTVL.

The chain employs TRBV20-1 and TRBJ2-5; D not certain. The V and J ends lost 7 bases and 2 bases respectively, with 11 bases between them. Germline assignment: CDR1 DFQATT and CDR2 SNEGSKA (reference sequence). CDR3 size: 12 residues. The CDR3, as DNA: TGCAGTGTGCTGGCGAAGCAAGAGACCCAGTACTTC. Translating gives CSVLAKQETQYF.